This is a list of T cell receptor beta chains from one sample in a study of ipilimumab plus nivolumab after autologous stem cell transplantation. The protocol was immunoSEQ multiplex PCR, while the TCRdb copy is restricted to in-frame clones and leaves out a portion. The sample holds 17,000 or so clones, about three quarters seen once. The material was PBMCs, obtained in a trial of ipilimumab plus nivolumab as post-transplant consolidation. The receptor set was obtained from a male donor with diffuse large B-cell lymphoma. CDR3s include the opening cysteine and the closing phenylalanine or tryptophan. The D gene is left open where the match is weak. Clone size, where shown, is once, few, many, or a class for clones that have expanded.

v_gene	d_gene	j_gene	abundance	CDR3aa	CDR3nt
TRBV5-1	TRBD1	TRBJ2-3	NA	CASSSHGTDWTDTQYF	TGCGCCAGCAGCTCACACGGGACAGATTGGACAGATACGCAGTATTTT
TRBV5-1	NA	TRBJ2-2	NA	CASSLTSSNTGELFF	TGCGCCAGCAGCTTGACCTCGTCGAACACCGGGGAGCTGTTTTTT
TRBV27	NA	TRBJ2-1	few	CASTIKDRLNEQFF	TGTGCCAGCACGATAAAGGACCGTCTCAATGAGCAGTTCTTC
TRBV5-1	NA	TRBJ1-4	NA	CASSLAPGAQNEKLFF	TGCGCCAGCAGCTTGGCTCCCGGGGCCCAAAATGAAAAACTGTTTTTT
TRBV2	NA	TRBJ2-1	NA	CASSWAEYNEQFF	TGTGCCAGCAGCTGGGCGGAGTACAATGAGCAGTTCTTC
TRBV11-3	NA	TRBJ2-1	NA	CASSLGGYNEQFF	TGTGCCAGCAGCTTAGGGGGGTACAATGAGCAGTTCTTC
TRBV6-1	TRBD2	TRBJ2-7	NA	CATVLGLAGVGEQYF	TGTGCCACCGTCCTGGGACTAGCGGGAGTTGGCGAGCAGTACTTC
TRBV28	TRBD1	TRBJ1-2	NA	CATRPPGQGRVWGYGYTF	TGTGCCACCAGACCCCCCGGACAGGGTAGGGTTTGGGGCTATGGCTACACCTTC
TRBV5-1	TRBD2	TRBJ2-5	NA	CASSLSASGSGQETQYF	TGCGCCAGCAGCTTGTCGGCTAGCGGGAGTGGGCAAGAGACCCAGTACTTC
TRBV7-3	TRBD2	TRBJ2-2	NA	CASSLWASGSYSGELFF	TGTGCCAGCAGCTTATGGGCTAGCGGGAGCTATTCCGGGGAGCTGTTTTTT
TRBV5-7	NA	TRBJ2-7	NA	CASSPYGDEQYF	TGTGCCAGCAGCCCGTACGGGGACGAGCAGTACTTC
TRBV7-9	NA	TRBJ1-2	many	CASSLGMLYGYTF	TGTGCCAGCAGCCTCGGGATGCTCTATGGCTACACCTTC
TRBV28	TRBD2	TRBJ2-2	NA	CASSIPGLAGGPGGELFF	TGTGCCAGCAGTATACCGGGACTAGCGGGAGGGCCTGGCGGGGAGCTGTTTTTT
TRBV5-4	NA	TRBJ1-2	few	CASSLARGAGYTF	TGTGCCAGCAGCTTGGCCCGGGGGGCTGGCTACACCTTC
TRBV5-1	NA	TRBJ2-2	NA	CASSLSQATGELFF	TGCGCCAGCAGCTTGAGTCAGGCCACCGGGGAGCTGTTTTTT
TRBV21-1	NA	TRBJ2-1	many	CASSKFGDNEQFF	TGTGCCAGCAGCAAGTTCGGGGACAATGAGCAGTTCTTC
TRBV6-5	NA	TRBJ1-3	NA	CASTADFSGNTIYF	TGTGCCAGCACCGCGGACTTCTCTGGAAACACCATATATTTT
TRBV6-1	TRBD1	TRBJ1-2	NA	CASFVTGLYGYTF	TGTGCCAGCTTTGTGACAGGGCTCTATGGCTACACCTTC
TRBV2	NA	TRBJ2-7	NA	CASSVGGPTGPTYEQYF	TGTGCCAGCAGTGTGGGGGGGCCGACAGGTCCAACCTACGAGCAGTACTTC
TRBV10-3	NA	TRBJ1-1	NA	CAISADFNTEAFF	TGTGCCATCAGTGCGGATTTTAACACTGAAGCTTTCTTT
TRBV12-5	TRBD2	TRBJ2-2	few	CASGLRLAGVNTGELFF	TGTGCTAGTGGTTTGCGGCTAGCGGGGGTTAACACCGGGGAGCTGTTTTTT
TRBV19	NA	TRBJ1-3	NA	CASSIQGPSSGNTIYF	TGTGCCAGTAGTATTCAGGGACCTAGCTCTGGAAACACCATATATTTT
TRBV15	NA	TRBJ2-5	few	CATSDQETQYF	TGTGCCACCAGCGACCAAGAGACCCAGTACTTC
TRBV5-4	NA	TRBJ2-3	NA	CASSSGGSTDTQYF	TGTGCCAGCAGCTCCGGGGGTAGCACAGATACGCAGTATTTT
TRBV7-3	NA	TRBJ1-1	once	CASTLQGPNTEAFF	TGTGCCAGCACCCTTCAGGGGCCGAACACTGAAGCTTTCTTT
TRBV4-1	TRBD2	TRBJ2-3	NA	CASSPRLAEEDTQYF	TGCGCCAGCAGCCCCAGACTAGCCGAGGAGGATACGCAGTATTTT
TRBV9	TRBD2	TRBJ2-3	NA	CASSVGLAGPDTQYF	TGTGCCAGCAGCGTTGGACTAGCGGGGCCAGATACGCAGTATTTT
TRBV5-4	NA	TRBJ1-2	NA	CASSLVMGGGGYTF	TGTGCCAGCAGCTTGGTTATGGGGGGTGGTGGCTACACCTTC
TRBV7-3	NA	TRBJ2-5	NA	CAGSFQGGNQETQYF	TGTGCCGGCAGCTTCCAAGGGGGGAACCAAGAGACCCAGTACTTC
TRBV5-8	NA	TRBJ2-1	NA	CASSSWRGDYNEQFF	TGTGCCAGCAGCTCTTGGCGGGGTGATTACAATGAGCAGTTCTTC
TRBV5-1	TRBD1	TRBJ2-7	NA	CASSLEPGQSGEQYF	TGCGCCAGCAGCTTGGAACCGGGACAGTCGGGCGAGCAGTACTTC
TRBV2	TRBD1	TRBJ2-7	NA	CASMGQGFGYEQYF	TGTGCCAGCATGGGACAGGGATTCGGCTACGAGCAGTACTTC
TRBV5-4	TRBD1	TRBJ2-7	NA	CASSFGTGGYEQYF	TGTGCCAGCAGCTTCGGGACAGGGGGCTACGAGCAGTACTTC
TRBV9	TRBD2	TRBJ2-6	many	CARSAGGQVNSGANVLTF	TGCGCCCGCAGCGCGGGGGGGCAGGTAAACTCTGGGGCCAACGTCCTGACTTTC
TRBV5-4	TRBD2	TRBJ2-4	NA	CASSSGGAKNIQYF	TGTGCCAGCAGCTCCGGGGGGGCCAAAAACATTCAGTACTTC
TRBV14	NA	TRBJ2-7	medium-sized	CASSLDRSYEQYF	TGTGCCAGCAGCCTGGACAGATCCTACGAGCAGTACTTC
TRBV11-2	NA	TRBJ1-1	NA	CASSYRGTRAFF	TGTGCCAGCAGCTACCGCGGGACGAGAGCTTTCTTT
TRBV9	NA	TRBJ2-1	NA	CASSATRGYNEQFF	TGTGCCAGCAGCGCGACTAGGGGATACAATGAGCAGTTCTTC
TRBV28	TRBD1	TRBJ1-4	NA	CASSLNAGGEKLFF	TGTGCCAGCAGTTTAAACGCAGGGGGTGAAAAACTGTTTTTT
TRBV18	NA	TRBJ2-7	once	CASSPPGAFAPYEQYF	TGTGCCAGCTCACCACCGGGGGCATTCGCCCCCTACGAGCAGTACTTC
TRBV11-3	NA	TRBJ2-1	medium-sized	CASSFFRNEQFF	TGTGCCAGCAGCTTTTTCCGAAATGAGCAGTTCTTC
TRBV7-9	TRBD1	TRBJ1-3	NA	CASSPDRAGGNTIYF	TGTGCCAGCAGCCCCGACAGGGCGGGTGGAAACACCATATATTTT
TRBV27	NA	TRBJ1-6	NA	CASSLTLGPLHF	TGTGCCAGCAGCTTAACTCTGGGGCCCCTCCACTTT
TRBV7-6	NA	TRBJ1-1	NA	CASSLRGASGGEAFF	TGTGCCAGCAGCTTAAGGGGGGCCTCCGGGGGTGAAGCTTTCTTT
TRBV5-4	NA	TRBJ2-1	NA	CASSSDPGAYNEQFF	TGTGCCAGCAGTTCCGACCCGGGGGCCTACAATGAGCAGTTCTTC
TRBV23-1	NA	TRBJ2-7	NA	CASSQSPGF	TGCGCCAGCAGTCAGTCCCCGGGGTTT
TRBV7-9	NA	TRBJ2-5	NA	CASSPEGLFQETQYF	TGTGCCAGCAGCCCGGAGGGACTTTTTCAAGAGACCCAGTACTTC
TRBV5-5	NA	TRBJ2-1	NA	CASSLATGNPEQFF	TGTGCCAGCAGCTTGGCAACAGGGAATCCTGAGCAGTTCTTC
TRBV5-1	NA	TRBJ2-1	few	CASSTSGDPNEQFF	TGCGCCAGCAGTACCAGCGGCGATCCAAATGAGCAGTTCTTC
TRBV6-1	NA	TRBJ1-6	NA	CASRQFNSPLHF	TGTGCCAGCAGACAGTTTAATTCACCCCTCCACTTT
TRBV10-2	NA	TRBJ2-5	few	CASSPQLGETQYF	TGCGCCAGCAGTCCCCAACTAGGAGAGACCCAGTACTTC
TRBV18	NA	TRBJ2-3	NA	CASSPIGGAPTDTQYF	TGTGCCAGCTCACCAATTGGCGGAGCACCCACAGATACGCAGTATTTT
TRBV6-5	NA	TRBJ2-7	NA	CASSETYRVYEQYF	TGTGCCAGCAGTGAAACCTACAGGGTCTACGAGCAGTACTTC
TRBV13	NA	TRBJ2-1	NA	CASSLGQSLPNEQFF	TGTGCCAGCAGCCTGGGACAATCCCTACCCAATGAGCAGTTCTTC
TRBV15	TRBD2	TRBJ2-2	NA	CATTSGLAGDRAGELFF	TGTGCCACCACCTCGGGACTAGCGGGAGATCGGGCCGGGGAGCTGTTTTTT
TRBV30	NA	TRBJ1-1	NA	CAWSVGGDTEAFF	TGTGCCTGGAGTGTGGGGGGTGACACTGAAGCTTTCTTT
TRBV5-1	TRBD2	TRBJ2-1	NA	CASSLTSGKDEQFF	TGCGCCAGCAGCTTAACTAGCGGGAAGGATGAGCAGTTCTTC
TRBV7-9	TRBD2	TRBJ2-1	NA	CASSPRGTSTFNEQFF	TGTGCCAGCAGCCCCCGGGGGACTAGCACCTTTAATGAGCAGTTCTTC
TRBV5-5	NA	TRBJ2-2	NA	CASSLDTFTGELFF	TGTGCCAGCAGCCTTGACACCTTCACCGGGGAGCTGTTTTTT
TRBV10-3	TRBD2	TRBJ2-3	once	CAISESGGADTQYF	TGTGCCATCAGTGAGAGCGGGGGGGCAGATACGCAGTATTTT